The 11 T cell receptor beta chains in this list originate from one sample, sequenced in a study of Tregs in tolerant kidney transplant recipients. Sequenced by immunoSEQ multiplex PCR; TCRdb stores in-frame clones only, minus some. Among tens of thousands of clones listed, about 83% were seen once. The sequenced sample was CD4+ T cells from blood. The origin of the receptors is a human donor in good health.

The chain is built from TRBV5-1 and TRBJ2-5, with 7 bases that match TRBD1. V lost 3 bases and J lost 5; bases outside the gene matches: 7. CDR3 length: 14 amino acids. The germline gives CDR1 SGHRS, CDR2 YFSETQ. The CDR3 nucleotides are TGCGCCAGCAGCTCTTTTAAGGGGGCGGAGACCCAGTACTTC. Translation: CASSSFKGAETQYF.

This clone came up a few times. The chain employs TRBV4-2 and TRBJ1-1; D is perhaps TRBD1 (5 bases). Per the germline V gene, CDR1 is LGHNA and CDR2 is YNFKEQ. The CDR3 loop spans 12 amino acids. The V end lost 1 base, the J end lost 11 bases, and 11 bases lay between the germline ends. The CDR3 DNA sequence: TGTGCCAGCAGCCAAGTTCCAGGGACGGCTTTCTTT. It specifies CASSQVPGTAFF.

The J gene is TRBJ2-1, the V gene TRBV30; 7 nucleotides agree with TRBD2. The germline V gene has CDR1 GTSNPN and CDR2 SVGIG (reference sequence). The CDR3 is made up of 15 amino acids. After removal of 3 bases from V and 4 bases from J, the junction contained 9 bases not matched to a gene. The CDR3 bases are TGTGCCTGGAGGGGAGGGCCGCAGGGTTACAATGAGCAGTTCTTC. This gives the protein CAWRGGPQGYNEQFF.

The CDR3 DNA reads TGCAGTGTTGAGGTGGGTGAGCAGTTCTTC. Residues: CSVEVGEQFF. The chain is built from TRBV20-1 and TRBJ2-1; D is uncertain. This CDR3 region has 10 residues. Trimming pared 7 bases from V and 9 bases from J, leaving 10 bases between. Germline CDR1 is DFQATT and CDR2 is SNEGSKA (reference sequence).

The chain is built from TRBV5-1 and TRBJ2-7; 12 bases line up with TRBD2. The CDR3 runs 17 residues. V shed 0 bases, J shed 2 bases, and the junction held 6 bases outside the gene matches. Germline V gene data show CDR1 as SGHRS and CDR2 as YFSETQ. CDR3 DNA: TGCGCCAGCAGCTTGGCCCCTAGCGGGAGGGCGGCCTACGAGCAGTACTTC. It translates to CASSLAPSGRAAYEQYF.

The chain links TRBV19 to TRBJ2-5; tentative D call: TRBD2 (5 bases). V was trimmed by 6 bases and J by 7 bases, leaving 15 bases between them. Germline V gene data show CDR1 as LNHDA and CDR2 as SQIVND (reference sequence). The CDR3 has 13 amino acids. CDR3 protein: CASSASDRGTQYF. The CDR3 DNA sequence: TGTGCCAGTAGCGCGAGTGACCGGGGGACCCAGTACTTC.

CDR3 region: CASENGRVSYNEQFF. CDR3 bases: TGTGCCAGCGAAAACGGGAGGGTCTCCTACAATGAGCAGTTCTTC. This chain uses TRBV2 with TRBJ2-1; 8 bases agree with TRBD2. The CDR3 is made up of 15 amino acids. The germline V gene has CDR1 SNHLY and CDR2 FYNNEI. Trimming removed 8 bases from V and 0 bases from J; junction bases left unmatched: 6.

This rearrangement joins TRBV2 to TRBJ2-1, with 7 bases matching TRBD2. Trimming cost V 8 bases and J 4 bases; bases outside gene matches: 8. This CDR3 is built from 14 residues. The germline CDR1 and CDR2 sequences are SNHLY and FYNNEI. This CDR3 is CASRSGTMYNEQFF. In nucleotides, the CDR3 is TGTGCCAGCCGAAGCGGGACGATGTACAATGAGCAGTTCTTC.

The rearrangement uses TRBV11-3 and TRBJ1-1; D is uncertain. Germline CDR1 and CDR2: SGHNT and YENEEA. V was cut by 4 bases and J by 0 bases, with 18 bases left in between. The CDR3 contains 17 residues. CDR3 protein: CASSSKPGPPLNTEAFF. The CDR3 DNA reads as TGTGCCAGCAGCTCCAAACCGGGCCCACCCCTGAACACTGAAGCTTTCTTT.

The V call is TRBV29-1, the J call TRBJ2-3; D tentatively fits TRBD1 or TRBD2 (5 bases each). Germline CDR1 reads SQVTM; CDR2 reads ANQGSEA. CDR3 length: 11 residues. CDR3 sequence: CMGERPEAQYF. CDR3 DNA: TGCATGGGGGAGCGGCCGGAGGCGCAGTATTTT.

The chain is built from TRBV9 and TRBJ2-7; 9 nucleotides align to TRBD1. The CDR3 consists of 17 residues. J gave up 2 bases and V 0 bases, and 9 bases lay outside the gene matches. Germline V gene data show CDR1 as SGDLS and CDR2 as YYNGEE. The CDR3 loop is CASSVGPWTGETYEQYF. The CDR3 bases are TGTGCCAGCAGCGTAGGCCCTTGGACAGGGGAAACCTACGAGCAGTACTTC.